The rows below give T cell receptor beta chains drawn from one sample of a study of shared clonotypes between healthy human individuals. Libraries were prepared by immunoSEQ multiplex PCR; TCRdb keeps only in-frame clonotypes and omits some of them. Here the sample spans about a million clones, about 80% being singletons. The specimen sequenced was memory CD4+ T cells sorted from blood. These receptors were taken from a man aged 18 to 29 in good health. Each CDR3 is given with its conserved first and last residue. The D gene is left open where the match is weak. Size is omitted from some rows. Given values are once, few, many or a class for expanded clones.

size: NA
V: TRBV19
J: TRBJ1-5
D: NA
DNA: TGTGCCAGTAGTATAATTTCGATGCAAGGTCAGCCCCAGCATTTT
CDR3: CASSIISMQGQPQHF

size: NA
V: TRBV19
J: TRBJ1-5
D: NA
DNA: TGTGCCAGTAGCTTGACAGGCGAGAATCAGCCCCAGCATTTT
CDR3: CASSLTGENQPQHF

size: NA
V: TRBV7-9
J: TRBJ2-3
D: TRBD2
DNA: TGTGCCAGCAGCATAGCCCCTATAGCGGGAGGCACAGATACGCAGTATTTT
CDR3: CASSIAPIAGGTDTQYF

size: NA
V: TRBV5-4
J: TRBJ2-1
D: NA
DNA: TGTGCCAGCAGCTTGGACGGCTATGAGCAGTTCTTC
CDR3: CASSLDGYEQFF

size: NA
V: TRBV5-6
J: TRBJ1-2
D: NA
DNA: TGTGCCAGCAGCTTGGCCTACGTGGGGAACTATGGCTACACCTTC
CDR3: CASSLAYVGNYGYTF

size: few
V: TRBV18
J: TRBJ1-1
D: TRBD1
DNA: TGTGCCAGCTCAGTAGCACAGGGGAAGACTGAAGCTTTCTTT
CDR3: CASSVAQGKTEAFF

size: few
V: TRBV11-1
J: TRBJ2-7
D: NA
DNA: TGTGCCAGCAGCTTACAGTCCTACGAGCAGTACTTC
CDR3: CASSLQSYEQYF

size: few
V: TRBV4-1
J: TRBJ1-4
D: NA
DNA: TGCGCCAGCAGCCAAGATGACGGTGTTAATGAAAAACTGTTTTTT
CDR3: CASSQDDGVNEKLFF

size: NA
V: TRBV7-2
J: TRBJ2-3
D: TRBD2
DNA: TGTGCCAGCAGCCCCAGACGCGCCCTCTCTAGCGGGAGCACAGATACGCAGTATTTT
CDR3: CASSPRRALSSGSTDTQYF

size: NA
V: TRBV10-3
J: TRBJ2-7
D: NA
DNA: TGTGCCATCGCGCCCGGGGGCGGGGTACCTACGAAGCAGTACTTC
CDR3: CAIAPGGGVPTKQYF

size: NA
V: TRBV6-1
J: TRBJ1-1
D: NA
DNA: TGTGCCAGCAGAGAGGGCCTGAACACTGAAGCTTTCTTT
CDR3: CASREGLNTEAFF

size: few
V: TRBV11-2
J: TRBJ2-3
D: TRBD2
DNA: TGTGCCAGCAGCGATGGGACTAGCGGGGGGAGGACAGATACGCAGTATTTT
CDR3: CASSDGTSGGRTDTQYF

size: NA
V: TRBV7-6
J: TRBJ2-1
D: TRBD1
DNA: TGTGCCAGCAGCTTAGCAGGGGGCTTGAACAATGAGCAGTTCTTC
CDR3: CASSLAGGLNNEQFF

size: NA
V: TRBV30
J: TRBJ1-4
D: NA
DNA: TGTGCCTGGAGTCGGGGCGCGAACGGAGAAAAACTGTTTTTT
CDR3: CAWSRGANGEKLFF

size: NA
V: TRBV6-5
J: TRBJ2-7
D: TRBD1
DNA: TGTGCCAGCAGTACCGGACAGGTGGTCTCCTACGAGCAGTACTTC
CDR3: CASSTGQVVSYEQYF

size: NA
V: TRBV5-1
J: TRBJ2-3
D: NA
DNA: TGCGCCAGCAGCGGCCGTGGGGGGCAATCAGATACGCAGTATTTT
CDR3: CASSGRGGQSDTQYF

size: NA
V: TRBV6-6
J: TRBJ2-7
D: NA
DNA: TGTGCCAGCAGGGACCCCGTGAGCGCTTCCTACGAGCAGTACTTC
CDR3: CASRDPVSASYEQYF

size: NA
V: TRBV7-2
J: TRBJ1-2
D: NA
DNA: TGTGCCAGCAGCTTATTTAATCTGGAAAGGGGCTACACCTTC
CDR3: CASSLFNLERGYTF

size: NA
V: TRBV7-2
J: TRBJ2-7
D: NA
DNA: TGTGCCAGCAGCTTAGGTCCTGAGCGGAGCTACGAGCAGTACTTC
CDR3: CASSLGPERSYEQYF

size: once
V: TRBV11-2
J: TRBJ2-5
D: NA
DNA: TGTGCCAGCAGCTTAGCTGCAGGCCACCCGAGGGAGACCCAGTACTTC
CDR3: CASSLAAGHPRETQYF

size: NA
V: TRBV4-1
J: TRBJ2-5
D: NA
DNA: TGCGCCAGCAGCCAATTGTGGAGTGGGGGCGAGACCCAGTACTTC
CDR3: CASSQLWSGGETQYF

size: NA
V: TRBV6-5
J: TRBJ1-1
D: NA
DNA: TGTGCCAGCAGTTACCAGACAGAGAACACTGAAGCTTTCTTT
CDR3: CASSYQTENTEAFF

size: NA
V: TRBV7-8
J: TRBJ1-2
D: NA
DNA: TGTGCCAGCATCCCCCTCATTAACTATGGCTACACCTTC
CDR3: CASIPLINYGYTF

size: once
V: TRBV4-1
J: TRBJ2-7
D: NA
DNA: TGCGCCAGCAGCCAGCAGGGACGTGGGCCCCACGAGCAGTACTTC
CDR3: CASSQQGRGPHEQYF

size: NA
V: TRBV7-3
J: TRBJ1-1
D: NA
DNA: TGTGCCAGCAGCTTCGGGGTAGGGACTGAAGCTTTCTTT
CDR3: CASSFGVGTEAFF

size: many
V: TRBV5-1
J: TRBJ1-6
D: NA
DNA: TGCGCCAGCAGCTTATTAAATTCACCCCTCCACTTT
CDR3: CASSLLNSPLHF

size: few
V: TRBV7-7
J: TRBJ1-5
D: TRBD1
DNA: TGTGCTAGCAGCTTAGAGGGGGCCAATCAGCCCCAGCATTTT
CDR3: CASSLEGANQPQHF

size: few
V: TRBV11-3
J: TRBJ2-5
D: NA
DNA: TGTGCCAGCAGCTTGGGGGCGGCTGGCCAAGAGACCCAGTACTTC
CDR3: CASSLGAAGQETQYF

size: NA
V: TRBV9
J: TRBJ2-7
D: TRBD1
DNA: TGTGCCAGCAGCCCACCGGACAGGGGAGAGCAGTACTTC
CDR3: CASSPPDRGEQYF

size: few
V: TRBV7-2
J: TRBJ2-5
D: NA
DNA: TGTGCCACCAGCTCTCTCATGAAGACCCAGTACTTC
CDR3: CATSSLMKTQYF

size: NA
V: TRBV18
J: TRBJ1-1
D: NA
DNA: TGTGCCAGCTCACTTATTCAAGGACGGAACACTGAAGCTTTCTTT
CDR3: CASSLIQGRNTEAFF

size: NA
V: TRBV5-6
J: TRBJ1-2
D: NA
DNA: TGTGCCAGCAGCTCGACGGGGACTGGACAGAACTATGGCTACACCTTC
CDR3: CASSSTGTGQNYGYTF

size: NA
V: TRBV18
J: TRBJ2-6
D: NA
DNA: TGTGCCAGCTCACCATCTGGGTCCGGGGCCAACGTCCTGACTTTC
CDR3: CASSPSGSGANVLTF

size: few
V: TRBV30
J: TRBJ1-5
D: NA
DNA: TGTGCCTGGAGTACTCAGGGCAGTACTCAGCCCCAGCATTTT
CDR3: CAWSTQGSTQPQHF

size: NA
V: TRBV11-3
J: TRBJ2-1
D: NA
DNA: TGTGCCAGCAGCCCGACTCGGGCGAACTACAATGAGCAGTTCTTC
CDR3: CASSPTRANYNEQFF

size: NA
V: TRBV7-6
J: TRBJ1-5
D: TRBD1
DNA: TGTGCCAGCAGCACCGGGACAGGGAAAGGTCAGCCCCAGCATTTT
CDR3: CASSTGTGKGQPQHF

size: NA
V: TRBV7-9
J: TRBJ1-1
D: NA
DNA: TGTGCCAGCAGCTTTGATTTAGAGAACACTGAAGCTTTCTTT
CDR3: CASSFDLENTEAFF

size: few
V: TRBV2
J: TRBJ2-2
D: NA
DNA: TGTGCCAGCAGGGGGACGGTGAACACCGGGGAGCTGTTTTTT
CDR3: CASRGTVNTGELFF

size: NA
V: TRBV5-6
J: TRBJ1-2
D: TRBD1
DNA: TGTGCCAGCAGCCCCATAGACAGGGGAGGCGGCTACACCTTC
CDR3: CASSPIDRGGGYTF

size: NA
V: TRBV2
J: TRBJ1-4
D: NA
DNA: TGTGCCAGCAGTGAAGCGCTTATGGCAGTGGGTAATGAAAAACTGTTTTTT
CDR3: CASSEALMAVGNEKLFF